Listed below are T cell receptor beta chains from one sample, sequenced in a study of blood T cell dynamics during melanoma immunotherapy. The table came from immunoSEQ multiplex PCR; TCRdb's copy has only in-frame clones and leaves some out. The sample records over 8,000 clones, 80% to 90% being singletons. The sample in question was blood, obtained from a patient treated with checkpoint blockade. The receptors derive from a human donor with melanoma. CDR3s include the opening cysteine and the closing phenylalanine or tryptophan. Fields, in order: V gene, D gene, J gene, clone size, CDR3 protein, CDR3 DNA. The D gene is left open where the match is weak. The listing skips clone size in some rows; elsewhere it reads once, few, many or a size class.

V: TRBV5-1
D: .
J: TRBJ1-2
size: few
CDR3: CASSLGQDYGYTF
DNA: TGCGCCAGCAGCTTGGGACAGGACTATGGCTACACCTTC

V: TRBV6-5
D: .
J: TRBJ1-1
size: .
CDR3: CASSYEGAGTEAFF
DNA: TGTGCCAGCAGTTACGAAGGGGCAGGCACTGAAGCTTTCTTT

V: TRBV5-4
D: .
J: TRBJ2-3
size: .
CDR3: CASSLALPPDTQYF
DNA: TGTGCCAGCAGCTTGGCACTACCGCCAGATACGCAGTATTTT

V: TRBV7-8
D: .
J: TRBJ2-2
size: .
CDR3: CASSPRFAAWERYDTGELFF
DNA: TGTGCCAGCAGCCCAAGATTTGCAGCCTGGGAGCGTTATGACACCGGGGAGCTGTTTTTT

V: TRBV19
D: .
J: TRBJ2-3
size: .
CDR3: CASTPGWGAYTDTQYF
DNA: TGTGCCAGTACTCCAGGTTGGGGGGCCTACACAGATACGCAGTATTTT

V: TRBV5-1
D: TRBD2
J: TRBJ2-1
size: once
CDR3: CASSLGGLAGGPKYNEQFF
DNA: TGCGCCAGCAGCTTGGGGGGTCTAGCGGGAGGGCCGAAGTACAATGAGCAGTTCTTC

V: TRBV18
D: .
J: TRBJ1-2
size: once
CDR3: CASYPGGASWNYGYTF
DNA: TGTGCCAGCTATCCGGGCGGGGCAAGTTGGAACTATGGCTACACCTTC

V: TRBV7-9
D: .
J: TRBJ2-3
size: .
CDR3: CASGVGGFGADTQYF
DNA: TGTGCCAGCGGAGTCGGTGGGTTTGGGGCAGATACGCAGTATTTT

V: TRBV6-6
D: TRBD2
J: TRBJ2-1
size: .
CDR3: CASSRGGLAPEQFF
DNA: TGTGCCAGCAGTAGAGGGGGACTAGCGCCTGAGCAGTTCTTC

V: TRBV4-1
D: .
J: TRBJ1-2
size: .
CDR3: CASSQGTLGNYGYTF
DNA: TGCGCCAGCAGCCAAGGGACACTTGGGAACTATGGCTACACCTTC

V: TRBV27
D: .
J: TRBJ1-4
size: once
CDR3: CASSLLGGEKLFF
DNA: TGTGCCAGCAGTCTCCTAGGGGGTGAAAAACTGTTTTTT

V: TRBV6-6
D: .
J: TRBJ1-5
size: once
CDR3: CASSLRADSNQPQHF
DNA: TGTGCCAGCAGTTTACGGGCAGATAGCAATCAGCCCCAGCATTTT

V: TRBV19
D: .
J: TRBJ2-1
size: .
CDR3: CASSTRGRNSYNEQFF
DNA: TGTGCCAGTAGTACCCGCGGTAGGAACTCCTACAATGAGCAGTTCTTC

V: TRBV4-2
D: .
J: TRBJ1-1
size: .
CDR3: CASSQEPRGGATEAFF
DNA: TGTGCCAGCAGCCAAGAGCCCCGCGGCGGGGCGACTGAAGCTTTCTTT

V: TRBV7-8
D: TRBD1
J: TRBJ2-7
size: .
CDR3: CASSLRGQGTYEQYF
DNA: TGTGCCAGCAGCTTACGGGGACAGGGAACCTACGAGCAGTACTTC

V: TRBV2
D: .
J: TRBJ2-7
size: .
CDR3: CAGSEQRTERHEQYF
DNA: TGTGCCGGCTCAGAGCAGAGAACTGAGCGGCACGAGCAGTACTTC

V: TRBV2
D: .
J: TRBJ2-3
size: .
CDR3: CASSVASESTDTQYF
DNA: TGTGCCAGCAGTGTGGCTAGCGAGAGCACAGATACGCAGTATTTT

V: TRBV7-2
D: .
J: TRBJ1-5
size: once
CDR3: CASSLTPQGNQPQHF
DNA: TGTGCCAGCAGCTTAACCCCCCAGGGGAATCAGCCCCAGCATTTT

V: TRBV28
D: TRBD1
J: TRBJ2-1
size: .
CDR3: CASSPPGQGLLNEQFF
DNA: TGTGCCAGCAGTCCCCCGGGACAGGGTCTCTTAAATGAGCAGTTCTTC

V: TRBV19
D: .
J: TRBJ1-1
size: .
CDR3: CASSRQFTEAFF
DNA: TGTGCCAGTAGTCGACAGTTCACTGAAGCTTTCTTT

V: TRBV2
D: .
J: TRBJ2-3
size: .
CDR3: CASSGGGGRGDTQYF
DNA: TGTGCCAGCAGTGGAGGAGGTGGGAGAGGGGATACGCAGTATTTT

V: TRBV5-5
D: .
J: TRBJ2-1
size: .
CDR3: CASSPVGVRSSYNEQFF
DNA: TGTGCCAGCAGCCCGGTGGGGGTGCGGAGCTCCTACAATGAGCAGTTCTTC

V: TRBV15
D: TRBD1
J: TRBJ2-2
size: .
CDR3: CATSRGRQGVNTGELFF
DNA: TGTGCCACCAGCAGAGGGCGACAGGGAGTCAACACCGGGGAGCTGTTTTTT

V: TRBV11-2
D: .
J: TRBJ1-1
size: once
CDR3: CASSFLAGKVTEAFF
DNA: TGTGCCAGCAGCTTTTTGGCAGGGAAGGTAACTGAAGCTTTCTTT

V: TRBV18
D: .
J: TRBJ1-2
size: .
CDR3: CASSPPDSIYGYTF
DNA: TGTGCCAGCTCACCACCGGACAGCATCTATGGCTACACCTTC

V: TRBV29-1
D: .
J: TRBJ1-3
size: .
CDR3: CSVYGQGNTIYF
DNA: TGCAGCGTGTACGGACAGGGAAACACCATATATTTT

V: TRBV5-5
D: .
J: TRBJ1-2
size: few
CDR3: CASRTRTGNYGYTF
DNA: TGTGCCAGCAGGACGCGGACTGGAAACTATGGCTACACCTTC

V: TRBV6-1
D: .
J: TRBJ2-1
size: .
CDR3: CASSELTTRGEQFF
DNA: TGTGCCAGCAGCGAACTAACTACCAGGGGTGAGCAGTTCTTC

V: TRBV19
D: .
J: TRBJ1-5
size: once
CDR3: CASSIFSGLGQPQHF
DNA: TGTGCCAGTAGTATCTTTTCAGGGTTAGGGCAGCCCCAGCATTTT

V: TRBV7-8
D: .
J: TRBJ1-1
size: .
CDR3: CASSFSRDTEAFF
DNA: TGTGCCAGCAGCTTTTCAAGGGACACTGAAGCTTTCTTT

V: TRBV7-8
D: .
J: TRBJ2-5
size: once
CDR3: CASSRRVGETQYF
DNA: TGTGCCAGCAGCCGACGGGTCGGGGAGACCCAGTACTTC

V: TRBV7-8
D: TRBD1
J: TRBJ2-7
size: .
CDR3: CASSLAGTGGSYEQYF
DNA: TGTGCCAGCAGCTTAGCCGGGACAGGGGGGTCCTACGAGCAGTACTTC

V: TRBV4-1
D: .
J: TRBJ2-1
size: .
CDR3: CASSQRGEQFF
DNA: TGCGCCAGCAGCCAACGGGGGGAGCAGTTCTTC

V: TRBV15
D: .
J: TRBJ1-6
size: once
CDR3: CATSVGGGSPLHF
DNA: TGTGCCACCAGCGTTGGAGGGGGATCACCCCTCCACTTT

V: TRBV5-1
D: .
J: TRBJ1-1
size: .
CDR3: CASRGQGHTEAFF
DNA: TGCGCCAGCAGAGGGCAGGGGCACACTGAAGCTTTCTTT

V: TRBV7-9
D: .
J: TRBJ2-7
size: .
CDR3: CASSSFPHEQYF
DNA: TGTGCCAGCAGCTCGTTCCCCCACGAGCAGTACTTC

V: TRBV4-3
D: .
J: TRBJ1-4
size: .
CDR3: CASSQDLRGGIYEKLFF
DNA: TGCGCCAGCAGCCAAGATCTAAGGGGGGGGATATATGAAAAACTGTTTTTT

V: TRBV6-5
D: .
J: TRBJ1-4
size: .
CDR3: CASREGGTNEKLFF
DNA: TGTGCCAGCAGGGAAGGGGGTACTAATGAAAAACTGTTTTTT

V: TRBV6-5
D: .
J: TRBJ2-1
size: .
CDR3: CASSYSKGISYNEQFF
DNA: TGTGCCAGCAGTTACTCGAAGGGGATCTCCTACAATGAGCAGTTCTTC

V: TRBV2
D: .
J: TRBJ2-1
size: once
CDR3: CASRVVTYNEQFF
DNA: TGTGCCAGCAGGGTAGTAACCTACAATGAGCAGTTCTTC

V: TRBV2
D: .
J: TRBJ2-3
size: .
CDR3: CASRLAGDTQYF
DNA: TGTGCCAGCAGACTAGCTGGGGATACGCAGTATTTT

V: TRBV9
D: TRBD2
J: TRBJ2-3
size: .
CDR3: CASSVGGRRTDTQYF
DNA: TGTGCCAGCAGCGTAGGCGGGAGACGTACAGATACGCAGTATTTT

V: TRBV27
D: .
J: TRBJ1-1
size: .
CDR3: CASIRGETEAFF
DNA: TGTGCCAGCATAAGGGGGGAAACTGAAGCTTTCTTT

V: TRBV7-2
D: .
J: TRBJ1-2
size: .
CDR3: CASSLEGGLGYTF
DNA: TGTGCCAGCAGCTTGGAGGGGGGGTTAGGCTACACCTTC

V: TRBV7-9
D: TRBD1
J: TRBJ1-2
size: .
CDR3: CASSPGTGGYGYTF
DNA: TGTGCCAGCAGCCCCGGGACAGGGGGTTATGGCTACACCTTC

V: TRBV28
D: .
J: TRBJ1-5
size: once
CDR3: CASSPRHSQPQHF
DNA: TGTGCCAGCAGCCCCAGGCACAGCCAGCCCCAGCATTTT

V: TRBV6-6
D: TRBD1
J: TRBJ1-6
size: .
CDR3: CASSSGQGSSPLHF
DNA: TGTGCCAGCAGTTCCGGACAGGGGAGTTCACCCCTCCACTTT

V: TRBV28
D: .
J: TRBJ1-1
size: .
CDR3: CASSLGSAMNTEAFF
DNA: TGTGCCAGCAGTTTAGGCTCAGCTATGAACACTGAAGCTTTCTTT

V: TRBV5-6
D: TRBD1
J: TRBJ1-2
size: .
CDR3: CASSSYDRDSYTF
DNA: TGTGCCAGCAGCTCGTATGACAGGGACAGCTACACCTTC

V: TRBV4-2
D: .
J: TRBJ2-3
size: .
CDR3: CASSPTASTDTQYF
DNA: TGTGCCAGCAGCCCAACTGCGAGCACAGATACGCAGTATTTT

V: TRBV30
D: .
J: TRBJ2-5
size: .
CDR3: CAYGGGGETQYF
DNA: TGTGCCTACGGGGGAGGAGGAGAGACCCAGTACTTC

V: TRBV27
D: TRBD1
J: TRBJ1-2
size: .
CDR3: CASSPRGQGPRGSGYTF
DNA: TGTGCCAGCAGTCCCCGCGGACAGGGGCCGAGGGGGAGCGGCTACACCTTC

V: TRBV19
D: TRBD2
J: TRBJ2-1
size: .
CDR3: CASSRGRDSSYNEQFF
DNA: TGTGCCAGTAGCCGGGGGAGGGATAGCTCCTACAATGAGCAGTTCTTC

V: TRBV7-7
D: TRBD1
J: TRBJ2-3
size: .
CDR3: CASSSSTGTDTQYF
DNA: TGTGCCAGCAGCTCATCGACAGGGACAGATACGCAGTATTTT

V: TRBV28
D: .
J: TRBJ1-5
size: .
CDR3: CASSYPGRSGQPQHF
DNA: TGTGCCAGCAGTTACCCGGGGAGGTCCGGTCAGCCCCAGCATTTT

V: TRBV4-1
D: .
J: TRBJ2-1
size: once
CDR3: CASSQGKGAVEQFF
DNA: TGCGCCAGCAGCCAAGGAAAAGGGGCTGTTGAGCAGTTCTTC

V: TRBV18
D: TRBD1
J: TRBJ1-3
size: .
CDR3: CASSQDRVLVSGNTIYF
DNA: TGTGCCAGCTCACAGGACAGGGTACTCGTCTCTGGAAACACCATATATTTT

V: TRBV6-5
D: .
J: TRBJ1-5
size: .
CDR3: CASRGTDVSNQPQHF
DNA: TGTGCCAGTCGGGGGACGGACGTAAGCAATCAGCCCCAGCATTTT

V: TRBV21-1
D: .
J: TRBJ2-7
size: .
CDR3: CASSKGPGEHEQYF
DNA: TGTGCCAGCAGCAAAGGTCCAGGGGAACACGAGCAGTACTTC